A single sample gave rise to the 21 T cell receptor beta chains below, sequenced in a study of T-cell reconstitution after alpha-beta-depleted transplantation in children. Construction of the TCRbeta library involved unique molecular identifiers. TCRdb independently ran MiXCR on the PCR reads; one entry per CDR3 protein. The sample consists of around 580,000 distinct CDR3 sequences, roughly 23% of them appearing once. The sequencing here drew on PBMCs, mostly from graft donor cells, taken 360 days after TCRalphabeta/CD19-depleted stem cell transplant. The receptors shown here come from a boy less than two years old who had a stem cell transplant for acute myeloid leukemia, so the T cells may come from the graft donor.

This clonotype was seen many times. This chain uses TRBV28 with TRBJ1-2; perhaps TRBD1 as D (6 bases). In germline, CDR1 is MDHEN, CDR2 SYDVKM. With 4 bases removed from V and 0 bases from J, the gap between germline ends came to 9 bases. The length of the CDR3 is 14 residues. In nucleotides, the CDR3 is TGTGCCAGCAGTTCCGGGACACCTAACTATGGCTACACCTTC. Amino acids: CASSSGTPNYGYTF.

This clonotype has a single count. This chain links TRBV6-5 with TRBJ1-1; no reliable D call. This CDR3 spans 14 amino acids. V lost 4 bases and J 1 base, leaving 10 bases between the germline ends. Germline V CDR1 and CDR2: MNHEY, SVGAGI. The CDR3 DNA is TGTGCCAGCAGTTCCCCAGGAGAGAACACTGAAGCTTTCTTT. Protein sequence: CASSSPGENTEAFF.

Only a few counts were recorded for this clonotype. The chain combines TRBV20-1 with TRBJ1-5; D possibly corresponds to TRBD1 (6 bases). Trimming left V 0 bases short and J 3 bases short, with 18 bases between. The CDR3 consists of 17 residues. Germline V gene data show CDR1 as DFQATT and CDR2 as SNEGSKA (reference sequence). The CDR3 DNA is TGCAGTGCTAGAGATCAGGGGTCGACACCGGTCAATCAGCCCCAGCATTTT. This encodes CSARDQGSTPVNQPQHF.

This clonotype was picked up many times. The chain is built from TRBV20-1 and TRBJ1-1; D is unresolved. This CDR3 is built from 15 residues. V was cut by 0 bases and J by 1 base, with 12 bases left in between. CDR1 is DFQATT, CDR2 SNEGSKA, per germline (reference sequence). CDR3 coding DNA: TGCAGTGCTAGAGAGACCGTGAGGGCGAACACTGAAGCTTTCTTT. It codes for CSARETVRANTEAFF.

This clonotype came up a few times. The gene calls are TRBV24-1 and TRBJ2-2; D is unclear. The CDR3 sequence is 15 residues long. V shed 1 base and J shed 4 bases, with 9 bases lying between them. The germline CDR1 and CDR2 sequences are KGHDR and SFDVKD. For the CDR3, the DNA is TGTGCCACCAGTGATTTTCCAAACCTCACCGGGGAGCTGTTTTTT. Its translation is CATSDFPNLTGELFF.

The sample holds a few counts of this clonotype. The chain links TRBV5-1 to TRBJ2-5; 7 bases map to TRBD1. Germline lookup yields CDR1 SGHRS and CDR2 YFSETQ. The length of the CDR3 is 15 residues. The V gene end was trimmed by 1 base and the J gene end by 0 bases; junction bases not matched to a gene: 3. The CDR3 nucleotides read TGCGCCAGCAGCTTGTCGACAGGGAACCAAGAGACCCAGTACTTC. It yields the protein CASSLSTGNQETQYF.

This clonotype was recorded at least ten times. The rearrangement links TRBV20-1 to TRBJ2-7; TRBD1 matches 7 bases. This CDR3 has 13 amino acids. Germline V gene lookup returns CDR1 DFQATT and CDR2 SNEGSKA (reference sequence). The V gene end was trimmed by 6 bases and the J gene end by 5 bases; junction bases not matched to a gene: 10. CDR3 loop: CSASTGSRDEQYV. Here the CDR3 DNA reads TGCAGTGCCTCGACAGGGAGTCGGGACGAGCAGTACGTC.

This clonotype came up a few times. The rearrangement links TRBV12-3 or TRBV12-4 to TRBJ1-2, with D perhaps matching TRBD1 (6 bases). The CDR3 consists of 13 residues. Trimming took off 6 bases at V and 4 bases at J, with 12 bases between the two ends. The CDR3 spells CASRPRDTYGYTF. CDR3 sequence (DNA): TGTGCCAGCAGACCACGGGACACCTATGGCTACACCTTC.

The chain recombines TRBV6-1 with TRBJ2-1, with TRBD2 identical over 13 bases. In germline, CDR1 is MNHNS, CDR2 SASEGT. J was trimmed by 7 bases and V by 6 bases; bases with no gene match: 15. The CDR3 runs 18 residues. The CDR3 bases are TGTGCCAGCAGCCGCGGACTAGCGGGGGCCCCTAGGCTAAATGAGCAGTTCTTC. Translating gives CASSRGLAGAPRLNEQFF.

J is TRBJ2-1 and V is TRBV2; 11 bases match TRBD2. The length of the CDR3 is 17 residues. V lost 0 bases, J lost 5 bases, and 6 bases stayed unmatched. Germline CDR1 SNHLY, CDR2 FYNNEI. The CDR3 region has the DNA TGTGCCAGCAGTGAAGCCACCCTAGCGGGGGGCAACAATGAGCAGTTCTTC. Amino acid sequence: CASSEATLAGGNNEQFF.

This clonotype was seen repeatedly, ten times or more. J is TRBJ2-1 and V is TRBV12-3 or TRBV12-4, with D uncertain. The CDR3 totals 12 residues. V lost 2 bases to trimming and J lost 8 bases, with 7 bases between them. The DNA of the CDR3 is TGTGCCAGCAGTTTAAAGGAGTATGAGCAGTTCTTC. Translating it yields CASSLKEYEQFF.

This clonotype was observed many times. The chain combines TRBV29-1 with TRBJ1-1; 8 nucleotides match TRBD1. V was clipped by 7 bases and J by 2 bases; unmatched bases: 3. Germline V gene data show CDR1 as SQVTM and CDR2 as ANQGSEA. The CDR3 runs 12 residues. Here the CDR3 DNA reads TGCAGCGGTGGACAGGGAAACACTGAAGCTTTCTTT. This codes for CSGGQGNTEAFF.

The V and J genes are TRBV5-5 and TRBJ2-5, with 7 bases aligning to TRBD2. The V segment lost 0 bases and the J segment 0 bases; nucleotides outside the gene matches: 2. The germline CDR1 and CDR2 sequences are SGHKS and YYEKEE (reference sequence). The CDR3 sequence is 15 residues long. The CDR3 loop reads CASSLGTRDQETQYF. CDR3 DNA sequence: TGTGCCAGCAGCTTGGGGACTAGAGACCAAGAGACCCAGTACTTC.

This chain uses TRBV7-2 with TRBJ2-7; 7 bases align to TRBD2. Germline V CDR1 and CDR2: SGHTA, FQGNSA. CDR3 length: 16 amino acids. After removal of 5 bases from V and 2 bases from J, the junction contained 12 bases not matched to a gene. The CDR3 DNA reads as TGTGCCAGCAGCCCCTCCCCATCTAGCGGAACCTACGAGCAGTACTTC. Translated: CASSPSPSSGTYEQYF.

The chain uses TRBV6-1 and TRBJ2-1; 10 nucleotides align to TRBD1. Germline loops: CDR1 MNHNS, CDR2 SASEGT. J lost 6 bases, V lost 6 bases, and 11 bases had no gene match. This CDR3 comprises 16 residues. DNA of the CDR3: TGTGCCAGCAGAGTAGACGACAGGGGGCTGTCCAATGAGCAGTTCTTC. This gives the protein CASRVDDRGLSNEQFF.

This clonotype showed up just a few times. This chain uses TRBV5-1 with TRBJ2-1; 7 bases align to TRBD1. CDR3 length: 15 amino acids. The trim removed 3 bases at V and 4 bases at J, leaving 7 bases unmatched. CDR1 is SGHRS and CDR2 is YFSETQ in the germline V gene. The DNA of the CDR3 is TGCGCCAGCAGCTACCCCCGACAGGGTTACAATGAGCAGTTCTTC. Amino acids: CASSYPRQGYNEQFF.

To note about this clonotype: Its ends do not fully match the called genes, so a read error is possible. This chain uses TRBV5-5 with TRBJ2-1; D unresolved. Germline V gene lookup returns CDR1 SGHKS and CDR2 YYEKEE (reference sequence). The CDR3 loop spans 15 amino acids. The CDR3 DNA reads TGTGCCAGCAGCTTGGCCTGGAGTAGCTACAATGAGCAGGTCTTC. Translation: CASSLAWSSYNEQVF. Using reference TRBV5-5 and TRBJ2-1 for the parts outside the CDR3, the full variable domain is DAGVTQSPTHLIKTRGQQVTLRCSPISGHKSVSWYQQVLGQGPQFIFQYYEKEERGRGNFPDRFSARQFPNYSSELNVNALLLGDSALYLCASSLAWSSYNEQVFGPGTRLTVL.

This clonotype was recorded many times. The J gene is TRBJ2-7, the V gene TRBV20-1; 7 bases line up with TRBD2. The V and J ends lost 0 bases and 2 bases, in that order; junction bases with no gene match: 10. This CDR3 has 16 amino acids. Germline V gene lookup returns CDR1 DFQATT and CDR2 SNEGSKA (reference sequence). DNA for the CDR3: TGCAGTGCTAGAGATCGGGAGGCGGGATCGGCCTACGAGCAGTACGTC. Protein: CSARDREAGSAYEQYV.

V is TRBV6-5 and J is TRBJ2-7; 7 bases line up with TRBD1. The V and J ends lost 2 bases and 0 bases, in that order; junction bases with no gene match: 1. The CDR3 runs to 14 residues. From germline, CDR1 is MNHEY and CDR2 SVGAGI. CDR3 bases: TGTGCCAGCAGTTACGGGACAGACTCCTACGAGCAGTACTTC. Translated: CASSYGTDSYEQYF.

This clonotype has ten or more counts. This rearrangement joins TRBV5-1 to TRBJ2-7, with 7 nucleotides matching TRBD1. CDR3 size: 14 residues. V was clipped by 4 bases and J by 8 bases; unmatched bases: 12. CDR1 SGHRS and CDR2 YFSETQ come from the germline V gene. The CDR3 DNA is TGCGCCAGCAGCCCAACCGGGACAGTGGATCAGCAGTACTTC. It yields the protein CASSPTGTVDQQYF.

In this sample, this clonotype turned up a few times. CDR3 bases: TGTGCCATCAGTGGGTATATGAGCTCCTTCGGCACAGATACGCAGTATTTT. It yields the protein CAISGYMSSFGTDTQYF. This chain connects TRBV10-3 to TRBJ2-3; D is ambiguous. Germline CDR1 is ENHRY and CDR2 is SYGVKD. This CDR3 comprises 17 residues. V was cut by 4 bases and J by 1 base, with 18 bases left in between.